A selection of T cell receptor beta chains follows, all from one sample in a study of T cell repertoires in cytomegalovirus infection. Their antigen targets remain unknown. In TCRdb, the reads were re-called with MiXCR into one record per CDR3 protein. This sample has hundreds of thousands of distinct CDR3 sequences, with 25% to 35% found just once. This specimen consisted of cultured PBMCs, obtained from culture after CMV antigen stimulation. The receptors originated from a human donor in good health (CMV status not recorded). Some clones in this sample may be carry-over from other donors' samples. The CDR3 runs from the conserved cysteine through the conserved F or W. A D gene is named only where the DNA matches it firmly. Only part of the rows carry a size: once, few, many, or a class if the clone is expanded.

d_call clone_size j_call v_call cdr3_nt cdr3_aa
- few TRBJ2-5 TRBV11-3 TGTGCCAGCAGCCCCGGGGCAACAGAGACCCAGTACTTC CASSPGATETQYF
- many TRBJ1-4 TRBV7-6 TGTGCCAGCAGCTTAGAGGGGATCAGTGAAAAACTGTTTTTT CASSLEGISEKLFF
- few TRBJ2-6 TRBV6-2/TRBV6-3 TGTGCCACCACCTCAACCCGATCGACCAACGTCCTGACTTTC CATTSTRSTNVLTF
- many TRBJ2-3 TRBV7-9 TGTGCCAGCAGCACACGCGGGGATCTCACAGATACGCAGTATTTT CASSTRGDLTDTQYF
- once TRBJ1-1 TRBV20-1 TGCAGTGCTAGAGATCAAAGGGCCGGCACTGAAGCTTTCTTT CSARDQRAGTEAFF
- few TRBJ2-1 TRBV11-2 TGTGCCAGCAGCTTAATCCGACGTGAGCAGTTCTTC CASSLIRREQFF
- many TRBJ1-6 TRBV7-6 TGTGCCAGCAGCTTAAGTTTACGATCACCCCTCCACTTT CASSLSLRSPLHF
- - TRBJ2-1 TRBV4-2 TGTGCCAGCAGGCTTACTAGTCCGGGTGAGCAGTTCTTC CASRLTSPGEQFF
- - TRBJ1-4 TRBV9 TGTGCCAGCAGCGTAGGCGCAGACCCAAGTGAAAAACTGTTTTTT CASSVGADPSEKLFF
- - TRBJ2-3 TRBV10-3 TGTGCCATCAGTGAAGGGGCTAATACGCAGTATTTT CAISEGANTQYF
- few TRBJ2-6 TRBV6-1 TGTGCCAGCACCGACAGCGTAAGCTCTGGGGCCAACGTCCTGACTTTC CASTDSVSSGANVLTF
TRBD2 once TRBJ2-1 TRBV24-1 TGTGCCACCAGTGTTCGCGTTCTAGCGGGGGGGCATGAGCAGTTCTTC CATSVRVLAGGHEQFF
- few TRBJ2-4 TRBV24-1 TGTGCCACCAGTGATTCCGGGACTTCCAAAAACATTCAGTACTTC CATSDSGTSKNIQYF
- - TRBJ1-1 TRBV4-1 TGCGCCAGCAGCCAAGGAGGCTTTGGCCAGGTGGGGACTGAAGCTTTCTTT CASSQGGFGQVGTEAFF
- - TRBJ1-2 TRBV5-5 TGTGCCAACAGCTTGGCAGGCCAGGGGATCTATGGCTACACCTTC CANSLAGQGIYGYTF
- few TRBJ1-5 TRBV7-9 TGTGCCAGCAGCTTAGAGACAGGCAATCAGCCCCAGCATTTT CASSLETGNQPQHF
- many TRBJ1-5 TRBV28 TGTGCCAGCAGTTCCCGACAGGTTTGGGAGCCCCAGCATTTT CASSSRQVWEPQHF
TRBD1 - TRBJ1-2 TRBV4-2 TGTGCCAGCAGCCGAGGACAGGGGGCGATGGGCTACACCTTC CASSRGQGAMGYTF
TRBD1 - TRBJ2-1 TRBV27 TGTGCCAGCAGTCCGACGGGCGGACAGGGGAGAAATGAGCAGTTCTTC CASSPTGGQGRNEQFF
TRBD1 few TRBJ1-6 TRBV20-1 TGCAGTGCCCGGTTGGACAGGAGTTCACCCCTCCACTTT CSARLDRSSPLHF
TRBD1 - TRBJ1-1 TRBV20-1 TGCAGTGCTAGAGTAGGAGGGACAGGGGGCAATACTGAAGCTTTCTTT CSARVGGTGGNTEAFF
- many TRBJ2-7 TRBV7-2 TGTGCCAGCAGCATTCGCTACCCCTACGAGCAGTACTTC CASSIRYPYEQYF
- - TRBJ1-2 TRBV7-8 TGTGCCAGCAGCTCAGAAGGTTGGGGCTATGGCTACACCTTC CASSSEGWGYGYTF
- - TRBJ2-5 TRBV20-1 TGCAGTGCTAGAGGCCAATACCCCGACGGCGCCCCGACGGAGACCCAGTACTTC CSARGQYPDGAPTETQYF
- - TRBJ2-5 TRBV3-1 TGTGCCAGCAGCCGCGACCTGCAGGGTCCAGAGACCCAGTACTTC CASSRDLQGPETQYF
TRBD1 few TRBJ1-2 TRBV12-3/TRBV12-4 TGTGCCAGCAGTTTATGGGACAGGGAGGACTATGGCTACACCTTC CASSLWDREDYGYTF
- few TRBJ2-7 TRBV12-3/TRBV12-4 TGTGCCAGCAGTTTAGGGAGGGCAGGGGATTACGAGCAGTACTTC CASSLGRAGDYEQYF
- many TRBJ1-2 TRBV12-3/TRBV12-4 TGTGCCAGCAGTTTAGCCCCCCAGGGTAACTATGGCTACACCTTC CASSLAPQGNYGYTF
TRBD2 - TRBJ2-3 TRBV7-9 TGTGCCAGCAGAGAGCGGGAGGGAGCAGATACGCAGTATTTT CASREREGADTQYF
- - TRBJ2-7 TRBV10-3 TGTGCCATCAGTGGAATAGGGAACTACGAGCAGTACTTC CAISGIGNYEQYF
- few TRBJ2-7 TRBV7-3 TGTGCCAGCAGCATATACCGGGACTACGAGCAGTACTTC CASSIYRDYEQYF
TRBD1 many TRBJ2-1 TRBV7-9 TGTGCCAGCAGCTTCGGGACAGGGGACAATGAGCAGTTCTTC CASSFGTGDNEQFF
- - TRBJ2-7 TRBV3-1 TGTGCCAGCAGCCAAGATCGGGAAAAGCAGTACTTC CASSQDREKQYF
- - TRBJ2-2 TRBV4-2 TGTGCCAGCAGCCAAGTGATGGGGACGAGATTCACCGGGGAGCTGTTTTTT CASSQVMGTRFTGELFF
TRBD2 few TRBJ2-7 TRBV12-3/TRBV12-4 TGTGCCAGCAGTTATGGACTAGGCTACGAGCAGTACTTC CASSYGLGYEQYF
- many TRBJ1-4 TRBV5-8 TGTGCCAGCAGCTTAGGGGTCGTAGCTAATGAAAAACTGTTTTTT CASSLGVVANEKLFF
- few TRBJ2-5 TRBV7-6 TGTGCCAGCAGCCTGGACGGGGGGCCAGAGACCCAGTACTTC CASSLDGGPETQYF
- - TRBJ1-2 TRBV6-6 TGTGCCAGCAGCCGAGGGTTACGAGGGGGCTACACCTTC CASSRGLRGGYTF
- few TRBJ2-5 TRBV6-1 TGTGCCAGCGCCGGGCCCGGGGGGACCCAGTACTTC CASAGPGGTQYF
- many TRBJ1-4 TRBV29-1 TGCAGGCTGAATCACAATGAAAAACTGTTTTTT CRLNHNEKLFF